These 7 T cell receptor beta chains were all obtained from the same sample, sequenced in a study of blood T cell repertoires in COVID-19. Repertoires were generated with immunoSEQ multiplex PCR, while TCRdb's copy carries only in-frame clones and drops some. The repertoire holds 280,000 or so clones, with approximately 89% as singletons. Sequencing used peripheral blood. These receptors all come from a woman aged 60 to 75 with acute or convalescent COVID-19.

This chain uses TRBV4-2 with TRBJ1-1, with D possibly TRBD1 on 5 matching bases. Germline loops: CDR1 LGHNA, CDR2 YNFKEQ. This CDR3 has 15 amino acids. The V gene lost 1 base and the J gene lost 5 bases, with 14 bases spanning the gap. The CDR3 spells CASSQVQGLGTEAFF. For the CDR3, the DNA is TGTGCCAGCAGCCAAGTTCAGGGATTAGGGACTGAAGCTTTCTTT.

The chain recombines TRBV7-9 with TRBJ2-3; possible D gene TRBD1, 5 bases. Germline values: CDR1 SEHNR, CDR2 FQNEAQ (reference sequence). The V and J ends lost 1 base and 8 bases respectively, with 10 bases between them. CDR3 length equals 13 residues. CDR3 sequence (DNA): TGTGCCAGCAGCTTAGAGGGCCAGGGTACGCAGTATTTT. Protein: CASSLEGQGTQYF. Supplemented by reference TRBV7-9 and TRBJ2-3, the full variable domain reads DTGVSQNPRHKITKRGQNVTFRCDPISEHNRLYWYRQTLGQGPEFLTYFQNEAQLEKSRLLSDRFSAERPKGSFSTLEIQRTEQGDSAMYLCASSLEGQGTQYFGPGTRLTVL.

The V gene is TRBV18, the J gene TRBJ1-2; unclear D gene. Trimming removed 3 bases from V and 4 bases from J, with 12 bases in between. This CDR3 has 14 amino acids. Per germline, CDR1 KGHSH and CDR2 LQKENI. The CDR3 region is CASSPGSNIYGYTF. The CDR3 DNA reads as TGTGCCAGCTCACCGGGGAGTAACATCTATGGCTACACCTTC.

V and J are TRBV2 and TRBJ1-1; D gene unclear. The CDR3 contains 11 residues. V gave up 6 bases and J gave up 8 bases, with 10 bases separating them. Germline values: CDR1 SNHLY, CDR2 FYNNEI. CDR3 sequence reads: CASSTEREAFF. The CDR3 region has the DNA TGTGCCAGCAGCACAGAACGGGAAGCTTTCTTT.

V usage is TRBV4-3 and J usage is TRBJ2-1; no definite D call. Germline CDR1 LGHNA, CDR2 YSLEER. V was trimmed by 4 bases and J by 4 bases, leaving 14 bases between them. CDR3 length equals 15 residues. CDR3 sequence reads: CASSRVFSSYNEQFF. The CDR3 bases are TGCGCCAGCAGCCGAGTTTTTAGCAGTTACAATGAGCAGTTCTTC.

The chain uses TRBV15 and TRBJ2-3; a weak D match, TRBD2 (6 bases). CDR1 and CDR2 from the germline V gene are LNHNV and YYDKDF (reference sequence). The ends were cut back, 0 bases at V and 1 base at J, with 17 bases in the middle. This CDR3 contains 18 residues. CDR3 nucleotides: TGTGCCACCAGCAGAGAAAAGAAGGCGGGGACCGGCACAGATACGCAGTATTTT. Protein sequence: CATSREKKAGTGTDTQYF.

This rearrangement joins TRBV29-1 to TRBJ1-5; 10 nucleotides line up with TRBD1. The CDR3 totals 13 residues. The germline V gene has CDR1 SQVTM and CDR2 ANQGSEA. The J segment lost 5 bases and the V segment lost 6 bases, leaving 4 bases of the junction unmatched. The CDR3 loop is CSVGQGTYQPQHF. The CDR3 DNA follows: TGCAGCGTGGGACAGGGGACTTATCAGCCCCAGCATTTT.